The 2 T cell receptor beta chains given below trace back to one sample, sequenced in a study of glioma-infiltrating T cells after dendritic cell vaccination (dated by TCRdb to the mid-2010s). Library prep was done by the immunoSEQ multiplex PCR assay. TCRdb's version of the immuneACCESS table is confined to in-frame rearrangements and falls short of the full clone set. An unresolved V gene accounts for under half of the shortfall where checked; the remainder is of unknown origin. Counted in this sample were 65,000 to 90,000 clones; about four fifths of them appeared once. Clones ranked in the top ten supply roughly 2.2% of the sample. The sequencing here drew on blood, taken before dendritic cell vaccination. These receptors were collected from a human donor with glioblastoma.

The chain is built from TRBV19 and TRBJ1-1; tentatively, D is TRBD1 (5 bases). The germline V gene has CDR1 LNHDA and CDR2 SQIVND (reference sequence). With 3 bases removed from V and 6 bases from J, the gap between germline ends came to 14 bases. The CDR3 has 14 amino acids. The CDR3 nucleotides are TGTGCCAGTAGTATCGGGGACTATGGAGCTGAAGCTTTCTTT. Its protein product is CASSIGDYGAEAFF.

The rearrangement uses TRBV5-6 and TRBJ2-5; 8 positions agree with TRBD2. The CDR3 contains 17 residues. The J segment lost 1 base and the V segment lost 3 bases, leaving 11 bases of the junction unmatched. CDR1 SGHDT and CDR2 YYEEEE come from the germline V gene. The CDR3 nucleotides read TGTGCCAGCAGCTGGCTCGGCACTAGCGGATTCCAAGAGACCCAGTACTTC. Translating gives CASSWLGTSGFQETQYF.